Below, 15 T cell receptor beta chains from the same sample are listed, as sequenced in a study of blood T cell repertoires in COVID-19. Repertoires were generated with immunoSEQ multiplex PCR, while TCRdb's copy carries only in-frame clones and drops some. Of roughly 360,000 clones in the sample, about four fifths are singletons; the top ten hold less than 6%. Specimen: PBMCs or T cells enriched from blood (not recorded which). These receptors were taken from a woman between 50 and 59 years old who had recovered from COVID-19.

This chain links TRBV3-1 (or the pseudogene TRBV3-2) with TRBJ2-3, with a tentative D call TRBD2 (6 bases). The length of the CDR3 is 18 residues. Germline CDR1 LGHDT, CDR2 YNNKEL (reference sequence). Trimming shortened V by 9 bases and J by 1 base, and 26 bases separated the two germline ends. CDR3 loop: CARPIGGAPIGGTDTQYF. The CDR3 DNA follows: TGTGCCAGACCCATTGGCGGGGCTCCGATAGGTGGCACAGATACGCAGTATTTT.

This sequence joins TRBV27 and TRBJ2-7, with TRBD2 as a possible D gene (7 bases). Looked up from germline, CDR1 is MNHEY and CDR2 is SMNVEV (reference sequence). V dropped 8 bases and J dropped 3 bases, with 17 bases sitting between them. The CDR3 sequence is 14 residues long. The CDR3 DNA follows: TGTGCCAGCGCCCTAGTGGGGGGGCTCTACGAGCAGTACTTC. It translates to CASALVGGLYEQYF.

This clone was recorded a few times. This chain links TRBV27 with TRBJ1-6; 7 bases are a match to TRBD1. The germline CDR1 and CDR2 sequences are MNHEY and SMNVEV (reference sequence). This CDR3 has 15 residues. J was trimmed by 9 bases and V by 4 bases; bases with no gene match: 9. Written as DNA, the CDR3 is TGTGCCAGCAGTTCCCAGACAGGGATATCTTCACCCCTCCACTTT. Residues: CASSSQTGISSPLHF.

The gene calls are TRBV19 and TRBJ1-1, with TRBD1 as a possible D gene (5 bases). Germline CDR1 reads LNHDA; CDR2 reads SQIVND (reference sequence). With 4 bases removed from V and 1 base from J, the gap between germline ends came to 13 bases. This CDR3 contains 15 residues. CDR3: CASSTPPGGNTEAFF. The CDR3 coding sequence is TGTGCCAGTAGTACCCCCCCGGGGGGGAACACTGAAGCTTTCTTT.

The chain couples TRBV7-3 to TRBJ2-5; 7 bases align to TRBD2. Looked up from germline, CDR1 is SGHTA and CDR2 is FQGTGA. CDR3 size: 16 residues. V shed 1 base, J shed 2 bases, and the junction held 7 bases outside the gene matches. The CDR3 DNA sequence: TGTGCCAGCAGCTTAAGTCCCGGGGGGACGCAAGAGACCCAGTACTTC. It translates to CASSLSPGGTQETQYF.

The CDR3 nucleotides read TGTGCCAGCTCACCTGTATTTCCGGGACTAGGGGGAAATGAGCAGTTCTTC. It yields the protein CASSPVFPGLGGNEQFF. This chain joins TRBV18 and TRBJ2-1; 8 positions match TRBD2. J gave up 7 bases and V 3 bases, and 14 bases lay outside the gene matches. CDR3 length: 17 residues. Germline CDR1 and CDR2: KGHSH and LQKENI.

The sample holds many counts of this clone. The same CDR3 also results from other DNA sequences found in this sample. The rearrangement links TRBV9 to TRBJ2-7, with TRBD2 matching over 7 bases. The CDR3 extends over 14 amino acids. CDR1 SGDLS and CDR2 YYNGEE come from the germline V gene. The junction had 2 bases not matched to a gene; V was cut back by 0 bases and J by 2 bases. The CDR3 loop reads CASSVGGGAYEQYF. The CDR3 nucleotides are TGTGCCAGCAGCGTAGGTGGGGGGGCCTACGAGCAGTACTTC.

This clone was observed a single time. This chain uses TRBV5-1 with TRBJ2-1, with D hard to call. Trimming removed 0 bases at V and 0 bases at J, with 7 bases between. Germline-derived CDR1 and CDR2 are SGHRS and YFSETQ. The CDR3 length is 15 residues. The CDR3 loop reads CASSLGRYSYNEQFF. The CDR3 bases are TGCGCCAGCAGCTTGGGGCGGTACTCCTACAATGAGCAGTTCTTC.

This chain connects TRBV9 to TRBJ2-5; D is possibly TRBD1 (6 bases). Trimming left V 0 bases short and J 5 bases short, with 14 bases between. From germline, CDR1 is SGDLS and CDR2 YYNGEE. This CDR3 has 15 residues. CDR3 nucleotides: TGTGCCAGCAGCGTAGGAGGGGGTTCCATGGAGACCCAGTACTTC. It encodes CASSVGGGSMETQYF.

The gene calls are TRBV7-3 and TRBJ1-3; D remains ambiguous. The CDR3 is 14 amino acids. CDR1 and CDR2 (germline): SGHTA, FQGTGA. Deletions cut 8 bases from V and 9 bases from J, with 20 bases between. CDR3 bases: TGTGCCAGCGCCCCTAGCATCCGGGAGAGCACCATATATTTT. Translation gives CASAPSIRESTIYF.

The DNA of the CDR3 is TGTGCCAGCAGTTACTCCCGGCGACAGAATTCACCCCTCCACTTT. This codes for CASSYSRRQNSPLHF. The V call is TRBV6-5, the J call TRBJ1-6; possibly TRBD1 for D (5 bases). The germline CDR1 and CDR2 sequences are MNHEY and SVGAGI. This CDR3 is 15 amino acids long. Trimming shortened V by 0 bases and J by 7 bases, and 10 bases separated the two germline ends.

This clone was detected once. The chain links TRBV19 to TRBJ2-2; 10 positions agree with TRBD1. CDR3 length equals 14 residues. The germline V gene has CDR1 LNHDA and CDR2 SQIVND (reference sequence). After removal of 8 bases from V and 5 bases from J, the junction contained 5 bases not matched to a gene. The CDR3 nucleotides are TGTGCCAGTGCTTGGGACAGGGGAACCGGGGAGCTGTTTTTT. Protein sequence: CASAWDRGTGELFF.

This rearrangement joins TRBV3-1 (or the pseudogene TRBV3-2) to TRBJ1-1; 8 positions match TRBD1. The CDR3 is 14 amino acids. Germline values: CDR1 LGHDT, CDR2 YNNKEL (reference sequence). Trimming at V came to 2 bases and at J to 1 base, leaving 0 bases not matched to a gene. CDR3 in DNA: TGTGCCAGCAGCCAAACAGGGGGGAACACTGAAGCTTTCTTT. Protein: CASSQTGGNTEAFF.

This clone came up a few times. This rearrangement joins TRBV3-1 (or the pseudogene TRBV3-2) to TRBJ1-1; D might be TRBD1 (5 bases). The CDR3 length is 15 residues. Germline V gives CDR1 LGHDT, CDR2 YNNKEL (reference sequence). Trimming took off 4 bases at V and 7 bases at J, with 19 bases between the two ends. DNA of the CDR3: TGTGCCAGCAGCCTCGGGCCTCAGGGTCTGGGTGAAGCTTTCTTT. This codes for CASSLGPQGLGEAFF.

The CDR3 DNA sequence: TGTGCCAGTTCTACTATCGCCACTGACAATCAGCCCCAGCATTTT. Amino acid sequence: CASSTIATDNQPQHF. The chain carries TRBV19 and TRBJ1-5; the D is unclear. This CDR3 is built from 15 residues. The V end lost 8 bases, the J end lost 3 bases, and 17 bases lay between the germline ends. CDR1 is LNHDA, CDR2 SQIVND, per germline (reference sequence).